The 10 T cell receptor beta chains below were found in one sample sequenced in a study of post-analysis software for immune sequencing data. Findings of the study overall: In patients, TRBV5-6, TRBV5-1 and TRBV20-1 belonged to several TRBV segments found more frequently than in controls.

Tagging with unique molecular identifiers was a feature of the TCR beta cDNA libraries. TCRdb re-analysed the PCR reads in MiXCR, keeping a single row per CDR3 protein. The sample records about 770,000 distinct CDR3 sequences, under 60% being singletons. No antigens are known for them. Sequencing input: blood. These TCRs come from a girl aged 5 to 17 with multiple sclerosis.

The rearrangement joins TRBV11-2 to TRBJ2-1, with 10 positions matching TRBD2. V dropped 9 bases and J dropped 5; count of bases not matched to a gene: 4. The CDR3 contains 13 residues. Germline assignment: CDR1 SGHAT and CDR2 FQNNGV. The CDR3 loop reads CASGTSVNNEQFF. CDR3 bases: TGTGCCAGTGGGACTAGCGTAAACAATGAGCAGTTCTTC.

CDR3 sequence: CASSGGQGVGETQYF. CDR3 nucleotides: TGTGCCAGCAGCGGTGGACAGGGGGTAGGAGAGACCCAGTACTTC. The chain combines TRBV5-6 with TRBJ2-5, with 10 bases lining up with TRBD1. Germline trimming cut 4 bases from V and 4 bases from J; bases unmatched to any gene: 7. Germline-derived CDR1 and CDR2 are SGHDT and YYEEEE. There are 15 residues in the CDR3.

The chain uses TRBV20-1 and TRBJ2-1; perhaps TRBD2 as D (6 bases). Germline CDR1 reads DFQATT; CDR2 reads SNEGSKA (reference sequence). The ends were cut back, 4 bases at V and 0 bases at J, with 16 bases in the middle. CDR3 length equals 16 residues. CDR3 sequence: CSATLRRRGSYNEQFF. CDR3 in DNA: TGCAGTGCTACGCTAAGACGGCGGGGCTCCTACAATGAGCAGTTCTTC.

The chain employs TRBV4-2 and TRBJ2-5, with a tentative D call TRBD2 (5 bases). Germline lookup yields CDR1 LGHNA and CDR2 YNFKEQ. This CDR3 is 14 amino acids long. With 0 bases removed from V and 11 bases from J, the gap between germline ends came to 16 bases. The DNA of the CDR3 is TGTGCCAGCAGCCAAGATCGAAGAGTTGGGGAGCAGTACTTC. This gives the protein CASSQDRRVGEQYF.

This clonotype has a handful of counts. The chain has TRBV7-2 and TRBJ2-7, with 7 positions matching TRBD2. Germline CDR1 and CDR2: SGHTA and FQGNSA. The CDR3 spans 16 residues. V gave up 5 bases and J gave up 0 bases; unmatched junction bases: 10. The CDR3 DNA reads as TGTGCCAGCAGCCCCCCACTAGCGCAGAGCTCCTACGAGCAGTACTTC. It is translated as CASSPPLAQSSYEQYF.

The gene calls are TRBV12-3 or TRBV12-4 and TRBJ2-3; D is possibly TRBD2 (5 bases). The CDR3 is 14 amino acids. Trimming removed 6 bases from V and 4 bases from J, with 14 bases in between. The CDR3 bases are TGTGCCAGCAGCCCACTAGTGCCCGCAGATACGCAGTATTTT. It specifies CASSPLVPADTQYF.

The chain joins TRBV7-2 to TRBJ2-3; D ambiguous. Germline assignment: CDR1 SGHTA and CDR2 FQGNSA. Between the trimmed V and J ends, which lost 2 bases and 5 bases, there was a span of 5 bases. The CDR3 runs 12 residues. In nucleotides, the CDR3 is TGTGCCAGCAGCTTATTACAAGATACGCAGTATTTT. It translates to CASSLLQDTQYF.

This chain uses TRBV20-1 with TRBJ2-5; 12 bases line up with TRBD2. This CDR3 contains 15 residues. Germline CDR1 is DFQATT and CDR2 is SNEGSKA (reference sequence). V lost 1 base and J lost 3; bases outside the gene matches: 3. CDR3 nucleotide sequence: TGCAGTGCTAGAGGACTAGCGGGAGATAAAGAGACCCAGTACTTC. Translation: CSARGLAGDKETQYF.

The chain carries TRBV7-7 and TRBJ2-5; tentatively, D is TRBD1 or TRBD2 (5 bases each). Germline lookup yields CDR1 SSHAT and CDR2 FNYEAQ (reference sequence). The CDR3 spans 12 residues. The CDR3 coding sequence is TGTGCTACGGGACGGACCCAAGAGACCCAGTACTTC. This sequence encodes CATGRTQETQYF.

As for this clonotype: The junction and the germline gene differ at one end; a read error may be behind it. The chain carries TRBV27 and TRBJ2-5; 16 bases are shared with TRBD2. Looked up from germline, CDR1 is MNHEY and CDR2 is SMNVEV (reference sequence). The CDR3 has 18 amino acids. In DNA, the CDR3 is TGCGCCAGCAGTCCGCGGGGACTAGCGGGGGGGGTACAAGAGACCCAGTACTTC. Its protein product is CASSPRGLAGGVQETQYF.